The present T cell receptor (beta chain) was sequenced within a study of blood T cell repertoires in COVID-19. Repertoires were generated with immunoSEQ multiplex PCR, while TCRdb's copy carries only in-frame clones and drops some. The repertoire consists of a few hundred thousand clones, with approximately 84% occurring once and the leading ten covering approximately 14%. CDR3 size: 19 residues. The germline CDR1 and CDR2 sequences are SGHNT and YYREEE (reference sequence). After removal of 0 bases from V and 2 bases from J, the junction contained 12 bases not matched to a gene. The V gene is TRBV5-4, the J gene TRBJ2-1; 9 nucleotides agree with TRBD2. Sequenced input: peripheral blood. The sequence derives from a person between 65 and 79 years old with COVID-19, enrolled during active disease. The CDR3 bases are TGTGCCAGCAGCTTGGGTGTAGCGGGGGTTCGTATACCCTACAATGAGCAGTTCTTC. Amino acids: CASSLGVAGVRIPYNEQFF.